This TCR beta chain was profiled in a study of cytomegalovirus exposure and HLA in healthy donors. Regarding the study as a whole: V- and J-gene trimming of TCR beta was linked (in a later analysis) to a missense DCLRE1C variant. Most TCR beta V segments were productive about 90% or about 30% of the time in an earlier analysis. Sequencing artifact likely explains a cluster of highly shared sequence variants.

PCR employed 60 Vbeta and 13 Jbeta primers. Profiling relied on immunoSEQ multiplex PCR, and the TCRdb table lists in-frame clones only, not all of them. There are about 31,000 clones in the sample; around two fifths occur only once, and about 2% lies in the top ten. This CDR3 region has 16 residues. J lost 8 bases, V lost 1 base, and 11 bases had no gene match. CDR1 is MDHEN and CDR2 is SYDVKM in the germline V gene. In this sample, this clone turned up a few times. Its antigen remains unknown. The TCR comes from a woman aged 45-59 years in good health and CMV-seronegative. The genes are TRBV28 and TRBJ2-1; the match to TRBD1 covers 7 bases. Source material: PBMCs. Written as DNA, the CDR3 is TGTGCCAGCAGTTTATCAGGGGGTTCCGGCTTGTATGAGCAGTTCTTC. Translating gives CASSLSGGSGLYEQFF. The variable domain in full, with the rest retrieved from reference TRBV28 and TRBJ2-1, is DVKVTQSSRYLVKRTGEKVFLECVQDMDHENMFWYRQDPGLGLRLIYFSYDVKMKEKGDIPEGYSVSREKKERFSLILESASTNQTSMYLCASSLSGGSGLYEQFFGPGTRLTVL.